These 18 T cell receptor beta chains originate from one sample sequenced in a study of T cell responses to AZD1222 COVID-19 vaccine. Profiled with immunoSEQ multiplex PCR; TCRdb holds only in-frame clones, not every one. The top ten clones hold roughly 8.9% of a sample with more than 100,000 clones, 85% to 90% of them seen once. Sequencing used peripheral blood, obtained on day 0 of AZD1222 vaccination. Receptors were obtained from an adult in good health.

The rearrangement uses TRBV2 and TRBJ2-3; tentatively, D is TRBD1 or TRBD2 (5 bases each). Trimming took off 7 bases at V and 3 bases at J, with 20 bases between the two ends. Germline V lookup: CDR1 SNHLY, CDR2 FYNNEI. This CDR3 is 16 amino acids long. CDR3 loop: CASTRDVGFLTDTQYF. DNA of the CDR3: TGTGCCAGCACCCGGGACGTGGGGTTTCTTACAGATACGCAGTATTTT.

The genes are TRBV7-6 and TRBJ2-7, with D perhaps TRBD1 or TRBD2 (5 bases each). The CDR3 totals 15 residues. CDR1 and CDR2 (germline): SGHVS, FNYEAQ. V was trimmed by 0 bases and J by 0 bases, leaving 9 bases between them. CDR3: CASSLAGEPSYEQYF. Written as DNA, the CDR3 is TGTGCCAGCAGCTTAGCGGGGGAGCCCTCCTACGAGCAGTACTTC.

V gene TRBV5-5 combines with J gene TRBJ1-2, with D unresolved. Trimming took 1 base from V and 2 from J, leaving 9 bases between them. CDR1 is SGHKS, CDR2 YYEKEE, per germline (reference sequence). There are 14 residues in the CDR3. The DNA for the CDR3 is TGTGCCAGCAGCTTGTCGAAGGCGAACTATGGCTACACCTTC. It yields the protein CASSLSKANYGYTF.

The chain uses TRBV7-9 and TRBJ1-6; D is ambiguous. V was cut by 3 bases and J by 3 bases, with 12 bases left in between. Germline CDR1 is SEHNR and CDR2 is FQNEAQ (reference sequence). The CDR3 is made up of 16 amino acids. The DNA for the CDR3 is TGTGCCAGCAGCTTCAGTGCAACAGACTATAATTCACCCCTCCACTTT. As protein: CASSFSATDYNSPLHF.

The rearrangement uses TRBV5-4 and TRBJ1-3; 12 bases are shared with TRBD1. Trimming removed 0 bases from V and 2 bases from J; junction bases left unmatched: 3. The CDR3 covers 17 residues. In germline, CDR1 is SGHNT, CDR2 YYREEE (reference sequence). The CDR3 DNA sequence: TGTGCCAGCAGCTTGGGGGACAGGGGGCGCGCTGGAAACACCATATATTTT. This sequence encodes CASSLGDRGRAGNTIYF.

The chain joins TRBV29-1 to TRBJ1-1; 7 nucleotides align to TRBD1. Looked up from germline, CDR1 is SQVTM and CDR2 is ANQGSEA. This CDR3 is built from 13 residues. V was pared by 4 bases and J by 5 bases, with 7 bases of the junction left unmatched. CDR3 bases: TGCAGCGTTGCGGGACAGCGACGGACTGAAGCTTTCTTT. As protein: CSVAGQRRTEAFF.

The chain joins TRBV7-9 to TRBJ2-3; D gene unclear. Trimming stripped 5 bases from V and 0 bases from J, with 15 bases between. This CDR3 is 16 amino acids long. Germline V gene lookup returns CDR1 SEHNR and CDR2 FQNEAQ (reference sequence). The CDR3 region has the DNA TGTGCCAGCAGCAGAAGAGTGACCACTAGCACAGATACGCAGTATTTT. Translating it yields CASSRRVTTSTDTQYF.

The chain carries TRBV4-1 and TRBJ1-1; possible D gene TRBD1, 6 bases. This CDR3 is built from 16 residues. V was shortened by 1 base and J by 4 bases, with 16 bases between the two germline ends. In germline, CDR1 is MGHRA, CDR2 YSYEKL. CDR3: CASSQGTGYSGTEAFF. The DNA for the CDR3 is TGCGCCAGCAGCCAAGGAACAGGGTACTCGGGCACTGAAGCTTTCTTT.

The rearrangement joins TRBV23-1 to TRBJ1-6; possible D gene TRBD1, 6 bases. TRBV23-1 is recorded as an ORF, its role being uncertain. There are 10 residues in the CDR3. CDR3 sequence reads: CVRGWRLLHF. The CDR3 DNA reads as TGCGTTAGGGGGTGGCGTCTCCTCCACTTT.

The CDR3 nucleotides are TGCGCCAGCAGCTTGGGTGGCCCCTACAATGAGCAGTTCTTC. Its protein product is CASSLGGPYNEQFF. The chain recombines TRBV5-1 with TRBJ2-1; D gene unclear. Trimming shortened V by 0 bases and J by 2 bases, and 6 bases separated the two germline ends. Germline-derived CDR1 and CDR2 are SGHRS and YFSETQ. This CDR3 contains 14 residues.

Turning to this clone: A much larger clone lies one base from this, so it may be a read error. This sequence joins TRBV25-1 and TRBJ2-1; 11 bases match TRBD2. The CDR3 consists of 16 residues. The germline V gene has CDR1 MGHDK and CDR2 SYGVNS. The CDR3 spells CAGSPGGLAAFDEQFF. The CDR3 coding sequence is TGTGCCGGCAGCCCCGGGGGACTAGCGGCTTTCGATGAGCAGTTCTTC.

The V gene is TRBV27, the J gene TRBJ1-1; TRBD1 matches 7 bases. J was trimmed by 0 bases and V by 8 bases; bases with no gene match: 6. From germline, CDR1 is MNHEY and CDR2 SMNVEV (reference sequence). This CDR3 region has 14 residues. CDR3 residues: CASGRQGMNTEAFF. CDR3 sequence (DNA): TGTGCCAGCGGAAGACAGGGAATGAACACTGAAGCTTTCTTT.

The CDR3 DNA follows: TGTGCCAGCAGCTCCCCCCTCGACAGGCGGGAGGACACTGAAGCTTTCTTT. It encodes CASSSPLDRREDTEAFF. V usage is TRBV11-2 and J usage is TRBJ1-1, with D possibly TRBD1 on 6 matching bases. Germline-derived CDR1 and CDR2 are SGHAT and FQNNGV. The CDR3 is 17 amino acids. Trimming left V 4 bases short and J 3 bases short, with 21 bases between.

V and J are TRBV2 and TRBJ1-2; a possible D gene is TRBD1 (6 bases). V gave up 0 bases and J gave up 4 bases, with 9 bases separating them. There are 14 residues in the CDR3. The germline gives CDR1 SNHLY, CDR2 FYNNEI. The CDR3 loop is CASSEARGAYGYTF. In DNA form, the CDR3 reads TGTGCCAGCAGTGAAGCACGGGGGGCCTATGGCTACACCTTC.

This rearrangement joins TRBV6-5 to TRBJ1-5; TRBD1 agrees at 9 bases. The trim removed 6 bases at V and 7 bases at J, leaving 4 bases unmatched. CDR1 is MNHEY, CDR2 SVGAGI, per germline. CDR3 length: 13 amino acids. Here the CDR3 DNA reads TGTGCCAGCAGACGACAGGGGGGACAGCCCCAGCATTTT. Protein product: CASRRQGGQPQHF.

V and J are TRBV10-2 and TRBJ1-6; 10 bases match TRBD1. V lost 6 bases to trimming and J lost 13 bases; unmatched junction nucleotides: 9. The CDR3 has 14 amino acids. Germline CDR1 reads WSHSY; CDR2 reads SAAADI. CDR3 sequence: CASRASDRGNPLHF. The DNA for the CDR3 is TGCGCCAGCAGAGCCTCGGACAGGGGGAATCCCCTCCACTTT.

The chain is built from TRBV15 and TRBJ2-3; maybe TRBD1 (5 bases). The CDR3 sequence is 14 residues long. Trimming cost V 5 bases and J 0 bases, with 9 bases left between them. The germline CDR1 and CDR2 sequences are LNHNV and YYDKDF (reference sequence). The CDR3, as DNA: TGTGCCACCAGCCCAGGGCATAGCACAGATACGCAGTATTTT. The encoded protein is CATSPGHSTDTQYF.

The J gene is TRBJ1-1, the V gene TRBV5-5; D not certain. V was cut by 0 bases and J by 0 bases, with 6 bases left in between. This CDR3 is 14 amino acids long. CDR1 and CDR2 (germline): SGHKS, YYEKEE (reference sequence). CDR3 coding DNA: TGTGCCAGCAGCTTGGACAGCTTGAACACTGAAGCTTTCTTT. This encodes CASSLDSLNTEAFF.